This T cell receptor beta chain stems from a study of identical twins. After template switching added a universal primer site, the resulting cDNA carried unique molecular identifiers. TCRdb ran MiXCR on the 5' RACE reads and lists one entry per CDR3 protein. The table has 430,000 or so distinct CDR3 sequences, roughly a quarter seen once. General study points: Conclusions relied on cross-sectional statistical analysis, not following the same donors.

The germline V gene has CDR1 MDHEN and CDR2 SYDVKM. This CDR3 has 11 residues. Between the trimmed V and J ends, which lost 3 bases and 9 bases, there was a span of 6 bases. About this clonotype itself: The target antigen is unknown.

The sample was also linked to a second study, of T cells expressing NK-cell markers.

The TCR comes from a young woman in good health. Material: CD4+ T cells sorted from blood. The chain combines TRBV28 with TRBJ2-1; the D is unclear. The CDR3, as DNA: TGTGCCAGCAGTTTGAACCGTGAGCAGTTCTTC. Translated, it gives CASSLNREQFF.